Each of the 3 T cell receptor beta chains below was sequenced from the same sample in a study of blood T cell repertoires in COVID-19. TCRdb's table, derived via immunoSEQ multiplex PCR, lists solely in-frame clones and lacks some. In the table there are about 390,000 clones, over 75% of which are singletons. The material sequenced was peripheral blood. These TCRs come from a woman in her sixties with COVID-19, enrolled during active disease.

The rearrangement uses TRBV5-1 and TRBJ1-6; TRBD1 matches 8 bases. Germline values: CDR1 SGHRS, CDR2 YFSETQ. The CDR3 extends over 13 amino acids. The V gene end was trimmed by 5 bases and the J gene end by 6 bases; junction bases not matched to a gene: 1. The DNA for the CDR3 is TGCGCCAGCAGAACAGGGGGTAATTCACCCCTCCACTTT. Translated, it gives CASRTGGNSPLHF.

The CDR3 is CASSQGGGSTDTQYF. Written as DNA, the CDR3 is TGTGCCAGCAGCCAAGGCGGGGGGTCCACAGATACGCAGTATTTT. V and J are TRBV3-1 (or the pseudogene TRBV3-2) and TRBJ2-3; TRBD2 matches at 8 bases. Germline V CDR1 and CDR2: LGHDT, YNNKEL (reference sequence). CDR3 length: 15 residues. The ends lost 1 base at V and 2 bases at J; junction bases unmatched: 2.

V usage is TRBV7-9 and J usage is TRBJ1-2, with TRBD1 identical over 9 bases. The V gene end was trimmed by 5 bases and the J gene end by 6 bases; junction bases not matched to a gene: 7. Germline V gene data show CDR1 as SEHNR and CDR2 as FQNEAQ (reference sequence). The CDR3 totals 14 residues. The CDR3 region is CASSRDRGIHGYTF. CDR3 DNA: TGTGCCAGCAGCCGCGACAGGGGGATACATGGCTACACCTTC.